The sequence of this TCR beta chain was determined in a study of T cells in localized non-small cell lung cancer. Study observations and caveats: A single tumor region was sequenced, leaving heterogeneity possible. Adjacent lung exhibited a median of about 50 among the 100 most abundant tumor clones. Longer overall survival was associated with a higher density of T cells in the blood.

The ends lost 5 bases at V and 8 bases at J; junction bases unmatched: 4. Germline assignment: CDR1 GTSNPN and CDR2 SVGIG (reference sequence). The CDR3 runs 13 residues. Comments on this clone: No antigen is known for it.

TCRdb keeps only in-frame clones here, not all; method: immunoSEQ multiplex PCR. The table shows around 64,000 clones, with 85% to 90% occurring only once. This receptor was identified in a man between 40 and 75 years old with stage I squamous cell lung carcinoma. The starting material was peripheral blood, obtained before any cancer treatment. The gene calls are TRBV30 and TRBJ2-1; TRBD2 matches at 12 bases. The CDR3 sequence: CAWLAGGVDEQFF. The CDR3 region has the DNA TGTGCCTGGCTAGCGGGAGGGGTGGATGAGCAGTTCTTC.